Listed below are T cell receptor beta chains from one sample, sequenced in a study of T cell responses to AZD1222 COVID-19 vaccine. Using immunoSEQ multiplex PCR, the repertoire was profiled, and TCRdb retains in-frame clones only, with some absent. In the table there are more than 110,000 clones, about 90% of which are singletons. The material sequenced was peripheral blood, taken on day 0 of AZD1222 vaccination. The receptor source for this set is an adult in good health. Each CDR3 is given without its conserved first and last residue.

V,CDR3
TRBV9,ASSVSGGNVGNTEAF
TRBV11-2,ASSPGAGAGNTEAF
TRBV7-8,ASSLMGQGGLYEQY
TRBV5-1,ASSLAMGASGNTIY
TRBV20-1,SASSAEAF
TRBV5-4,ASSLFTSPYEQY
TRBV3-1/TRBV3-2,ASSQRRGRNTEAF
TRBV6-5,ASSYQGQPTNYGYT
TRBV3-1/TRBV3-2,ASGRDRTDGYT
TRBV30,ALETRTSGLADTQY
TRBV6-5,ASSLRPTWSYT
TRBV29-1,SVEDPVNTEAF
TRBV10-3,AISVLEEQF
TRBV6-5,ASMGQIQPQH
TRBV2,ASSEIRGTDTQY
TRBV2,ASSVRTGKDQPQH
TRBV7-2,ASSQRSGARYEQY
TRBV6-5,ASSPPLAGVNEQF
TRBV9,ASSVAVTPYEQY
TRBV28,ASRTTGVRQKLF
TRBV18,ASSPQVGDQETQY
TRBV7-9,ASSQLAGGNNEQF
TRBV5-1,ASSSITGTGGGETQY
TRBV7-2,ASSSTRGGVGEKLF
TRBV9,ARDRSSGNTIY
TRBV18,ASSPGGQSRETQY
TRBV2,ASSETGVIYEQY